This note documents a single TCR beta chain sequence. The data derive from a study of blood T cell repertoires in COVID-19. Study summary: Collection of acute and convalescent COVID-19 samples took place in the United States, Italy and Spain. T cells, B-cell-depleted T cells, or PBMCs provided the cDNA or gDNA that served as material.

Trimming shortened V by 3 bases and J by 9 bases, and 15 bases separated the two germline ends. The CDR3 is 15 residues long. CDR1 and CDR2 from the germline V gene are LGHDT and YNNKEL (reference sequence). Study processing details: From reference gene primer amplification, estimates of nucleated cell counts were derived. TCRdb's copy holds only in-frame clones and misses some; the assay was immunoSEQ multiplex PCR. V and J calls and clone size are given by that table; D and trimming were obtained from the DNA. The repertoire has some 71,000 clones, roughly 88% of them found once; the top ten carry about 20%.

The receptor's source is a woman in her 50s with acute or convalescent COVID-19. The specimen was peripheral blood. This sequence joins TRBV3-1 (or the pseudogene TRBV3-2) and TRBJ1-6, with D perhaps matching TRBD1 (5 bases). CDR3 in amino acids: CASSQGDSRFSPLHF. The CDR3 DNA follows: TGTGCCAGCAGCCAGGGGGACTCGAGATTTTCACCCCTCCACTTT.